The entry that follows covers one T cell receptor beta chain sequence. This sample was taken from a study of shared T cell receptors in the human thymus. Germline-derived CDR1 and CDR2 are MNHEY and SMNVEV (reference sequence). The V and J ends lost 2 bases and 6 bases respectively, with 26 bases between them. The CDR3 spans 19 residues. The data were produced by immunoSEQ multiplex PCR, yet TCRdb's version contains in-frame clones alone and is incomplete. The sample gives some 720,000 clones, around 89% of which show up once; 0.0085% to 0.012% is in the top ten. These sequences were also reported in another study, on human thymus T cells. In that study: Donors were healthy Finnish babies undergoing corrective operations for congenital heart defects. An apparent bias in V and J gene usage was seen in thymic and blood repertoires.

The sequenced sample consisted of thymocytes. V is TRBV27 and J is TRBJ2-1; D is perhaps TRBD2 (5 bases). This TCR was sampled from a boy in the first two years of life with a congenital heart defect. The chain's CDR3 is CASSLEIGCGPIRVNEQFF. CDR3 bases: TGTGCCAGCAGTTTAGAAATAGGGTGCGGGCCAATTAGGGTCAATGAGCAGTTCTTC.